A selection of T cell receptor beta chains follows, all from one sample in a study of T cell changes during pregnancy in multiple sclerosis. This table comes from immunoSEQ multiplex PCR, and its TCRdb copy is limited to in-frame clones, with some not included. The sample lists approximately 90,000 clones, around 91% occurring once. Material: peripheral blood, obtained after pregnancy. All receptors derive from a female donor in good health, enrolled as a control in a pregnancy study. The CDR3 runs from the conserved cysteine through the conserved F or W. D genes are given only for firm matches. Where a row states a size, it is once, few, many or the class of an expanded clone; other rows omit it.

V gene	D gene	clone size	J gene	CDR3 protein	CDR3 DNA
TRBV28	-	-	TRBJ1-2	CASAINYGYTF	TGTGCCAGCGCGATCAACTATGGCTACACCTTC
TRBV7-2	TRBD2	-	TRBJ2-3	CASSLGAGGVQDTQYF	TGTGCCAGCAGCTTAGGGGCGGGGGGGGTCCAGGATACGCAGTATTTT
TRBV27	TRBD2	-	TRBJ2-2	CASSLSPSGLASNTGELFF	TGTGCCAGCAGTTTAAGCCCCTCGGGACTAGCCTCGAACACCGGGGAGCTGTTTTTT
TRBV6-1	-	-	TRBJ1-1	CASSVGRVNTEAFF	TGTGCCAGCAGTGTCGGGAGGGTGAACACTGAAGCTTTCTTT
TRBV27	-	-	TRBJ1-2	CASSLRRVGYTF	TGTGCCAGCAGTTTACGCCGAGTGGGCTACACCTTC
TRBV18	TRBD2	-	TRBJ2-1	CASSPPGLPLGSGEYNEQFF	TGTGCCAGCTCACCACCGGGTCTTCCTCTGGGTAGCGGGGAGTACAATGAGCAGTTCTTC
TRBV30	TRBD1	-	TRBJ1-6	CAWSVQGNSPLHF	TGTGCCTGGAGTGTACAGGGGAATTCACCCCTCCACTTT
TRBV4-2	-	-	TRBJ1-1	CASSQSTVRDTEAFF	TGTGCCAGCAGCCAGTCGACAGTACGGGACACTGAAGCTTTCTTT
TRBV7-3	TRBD2	-	TRBJ2-3	CASSSRGGGAEDTQYF	TGTGCCAGCAGCTCTCGGGGCGGGGGGGCAGAAGATACGCAGTATTTT
TRBV7-2	TRBD1	-	TRBJ2-7	CASSFLTGTGSGEQYF	TGTGCCAGCAGCTTCCTCACCGGGACAGGGTCAGGCGAGCAGTACTTC
TRBV7-6	-	once	TRBJ2-2	CASSSGVARELFF	TGTGCCAGCAGCTCCGGGGTAGCCCGGGAGCTGTTTTTT
TRBV7-2	-	-	TRBJ1-2	CASSLAVNKGDYGYTF	TGTGCCAGCAGCTTAGCGGTAAACAAGGGGGACTATGGCTACACCTTC
TRBV18	-	-	TRBJ1-2	CASSPVMQGNYGYTF	TGTGCCAGCTCACCGGTCATGCAGGGGAACTATGGCTACACCTTC
TRBV7-2	-	-	TRBJ1-1	CASSSLSTEAFF	TGTGCCAGCAGCTCCCTGTCCACTGAAGCTTTCTTT
TRBV4-2	-	once	TRBJ1-2	CASSQGTAPNTYGYTF	TGTGCCAGCAGCCAAGGGACAGCCCCTAACACCTATGGCTACACCTTC
TRBV7-3	-	-	TRBJ2-3	CASSLGGTDTQYF	TGTGCCAGCAGCTTAGGAGGCACAGATACGCAGTATTTT
TRBV4-1	-	-	TRBJ1-1	CASSQMASRAFF	TGCGCCAGCAGCCAAATGGCAAGTCGAGCTTTCTTT
TRBV5-5	TRBD2	-	TRBJ2-1	CASRSIAGGPGNEQFF	TGTGCCAGCCGATCTATAGCGGGGGGGCCAGGCAATGAGCAGTTCTTC
TRBV9	TRBD1	once	TRBJ1-4	CASSGTDNEKLFF	TGTGCCAGCTCCGGGACAGACAATGAAAAACTGTTTTTT
TRBV4-3	TRBD1	-	TRBJ1-5	CASSQDWGQSQPQHF	TGCGCCAGCAGCCAAGATTGGGGACAGTCACAGCCCCAGCATTTT
TRBV7-9	-	-	TRBJ2-1	CASSQAASPYNEQFF	TGTGCCAGCAGCCAGGCAGCCAGTCCCTACAATGAGCAGTTCTTC
TRBV7-8	-	-	TRBJ2-5	CASSLALEDRETQYF	TGTGCCAGCAGCTTAGCGCTCGAGGACAGAGAGACCCAGTACTTC
TRBV29-1	-	-	TRBJ1-1	CSVRPRRDTEAFF	TGCAGCGTCCGACCGCGCAGGGACACTGAAGCTTTCTTT
TRBV30	-	-	TRBJ1-5	CAWSPGVGDQPQHF	TGTGCCTGGAGTCCAGGGGTAGGCGATCAGCCCCAGCATTTT
TRBV10-3	-	-	TRBJ2-6	CAISEPPAAQFRGANVLTF	TGTGCCATCAGTGAGCCTCCCGCAGCACAGTTCCGTGGGGCCAACGTCCTGACTTTC
TRBV12-5	-	-	TRBJ2-7	CASGPDSFYEQYF	TGTGCTAGTGGCCCGGACAGCTTTTACGAGCAGTACTTC
TRBV6-6	-	-	TRBJ2-2	CASSRGPGELFF	TGTGCCAGCAGTCGTGGGCCCGGGGAGCTGTTTTTT
TRBV7-2	TRBD2	-	TRBJ2-7	CASRLGLAVDEQYF	TGTGCCAGCAGACTGGGACTAGCGGTAGACGAGCAGTACTTC
TRBV27	-	-	TRBJ1-5	CASSLEAGQPQHF	TGTGCCAGCAGTTTAGAGGCTGGGCAGCCCCAGCATTTT
TRBV2	-	-	TRBJ1-1	CASSGRLRLGAFF	TGTGCCAGCAGTGGTAGGTTACGCCTAGGAGCTTTCTTT
TRBV13	-	-	TRBJ2-7	CASSLGAGRLYEQYF	TGTGCCAGCAGCTTAGGGGCAGGGAGGCTCTACGAGCAGTACTTC
TRBV27	TRBD2	-	TRBJ2-1	CASTRGGAGYNEQFF	TGTGCCAGCACCCGGGGGGGGGCGGGCTACAATGAGCAGTTCTTC
TRBV15	-	-	TRBJ1-4	CATSRGAQGRNEKLFF	TGTGCCACCAGCAGAGGGGCGCAGGGCCGGAATGAAAAACTGTTTTTT
TRBV19	TRBD2	once	TRBJ2-1	CASSIGTSGVSYNEQFF	TGTGCCAGTAGTATAGGGACTAGCGGGGTCTCCTACAATGAGCAGTTCTTC
TRBV7-3	-	-	TRBJ2-5	CASSLGGEETQYF	TGTGCCAGCAGCTTGGGCGGGGAAGAGACCCAGTACTTC
TRBV9	-	-	TRBJ2-3	CASSVVESADTQYF	TGTGCCAGCAGCGTAGTTGAGAGCGCAGATACGCAGTATTTT
TRBV28	TRBD1	-	TRBJ2-7	CASSRGQGSYSYEQYF	TGTGCCAGCAGCCGTGGACAGGGGAGCTACTCCTACGAGCAGTACTTC
TRBV27	TRBD2	-	TRBJ2-1	CASRTGGTYNEQFF	TGTGCCAGCAGAACGGGGGGAACATACAATGAGCAGTTCTTC
TRBV14	-	-	TRBJ2-7	CASSSGPSYEQYF	TGTGCCAGCAGTAGCGGACCGAGCTACGAGCAGTACTTC
TRBV14	-	-	TRBJ2-3	CASSLMTDTQYF	TGTGCCAGCAGCCTAATGACAGATACGCAGTATTTT
TRBV4-2	-	-	TRBJ2-1	CASSQEAPEAYNEQFF	TGTGCCAGCAGCCAAGAGGCACCCGAGGCCTACAATGAGCAGTTCTTC
TRBV7-2	TRBD1	once	TRBJ2-2	CASGHTGTGKTGELFF	TGTGCCAGCGGACACACCGGGACAGGGAAAACCGGGGAGCTGTTTTTT
TRBV5-1	TRBD1	-	TRBJ1-1	CASSPILTGVTTEAFF	TGCGCCAGCAGCCCAATCTTAACAGGGGTGACAACTGAAGCTTTCTTT